This T cell receptor (beta chain) was sequenced for a study of T cells after yellow fever vaccination. This clonotype was counted at least ten times. This CDR3 spans 14 amino acids. V shed 0 bases and J shed 4 bases, with 9 bases lying between them. The germline V gene has CDR1 LGHDT and CDR2 YNNKEL (reference sequence). MiXCR, run by TCRdb on the 5' RACE reads, gives a single entry per CDR3 protein. In the table there are 300,000 to 450,000 distinct CDR3 sequences, approximately 5.7% of which are singletons. The sequence came from a man aged 25 to 40 who received the YFV17D yellow fever vaccine. Sequencing used PBMCs, obtained 5 days after the yellow fever booster vaccination. This chain connects TRBV3-1 to TRBJ2-5; D might be TRBD1 or TRBD2, each matching 5 bases. The DNA for the CDR3 is TGTGCCAGCAGCCAAGAATGGGGACGAGAGACCCAGTACTTC. Amino acid sequence: CASSQEWGRETQYF.